This T cell receptor beta chain was identified in a study of cytomegalovirus exposure and HLA in healthy donors. Notes on the study in general: Generally TCR sequences proved uncommon, though certain public TCRs appeared in numerous donors. CMV serostatus was the only recorded immune exposure for donors.

The CDR3 has 12 amino acids. Trimming shortened V by 3 bases and J by 11 bases, and 13 bases separated the two germline ends. Germline CDR1 is SNHLY and CDR2 is FYNNEI. This clone turned up a few times. The antigen remains undetermined. Healthy bone marrow donors supplied every sample. PCR involved 60 Vbeta and 13 Jbeta primers. The method was immunoSEQ multiplex PCR; TCRdb's version includes in-frame clones alone and lacks a portion of them. The sample has fewer than 55,000 clones, around 72% seen once. This TCR was recovered from a woman aged 50 to 65 in good health and CMV-seropositive. The sequenced material came from PBMCs. The chain combines TRBV2 with TRBJ1-2; D is uncertain. As DNA, the CDR3 is TGTGCCAGCAGTGAGAACTACGCGAGGTACACCTTC. Translation: CASSENYARYTF.